The 22 T cell receptor beta chains presented below share a single source sample, sequenced in a study of blood T cell repertoires in COVID-19. The assay was immunoSEQ multiplex PCR, and TCRdb's table has in-frame clones only and misses some. The profile shows 30,000 to 35,000 clones, 80% to 90% of them singletons. Sequenced material: peripheral blood. Receptors originate from a human donor in a cohort sampled during active COVID-19.

The chain is built from TRBV6-5 and TRBJ2-1; D may be TRBD2 (6 bases). There are 16 residues in the CDR3. The V gene's germline CDR1 is MNHEY and CDR2 SVGAGI. The V end lost 0 bases, the J end lost 6 bases, and 15 bases lay between the germline ends. As DNA, the CDR3 is TGTGCCAGCAGTTACTCTGGCGGAGCGGGCCTCAATGAGCAGTTCTTC. As protein: CASSYSGGAGLNEQFF.

The chain is built from TRBV11-2 and TRBJ1-1; TRBD1 matches at 10 bases. V lost 1 base, J lost 7 bases, and 6 bases stayed unmatched. This CDR3 comprises 15 residues. Germline assignment: CDR1 SGHAT and CDR2 FQNNGV. The chain's CDR3 is CASSLGVTGGFEAFF. CDR3 nucleotide sequence: TGTGCCAGCAGCTTAGGTGTGACAGGGGGCTTTGAAGCTTTCTTT.

The chain uses TRBV7-2 and TRBJ1-6, with 10 bases aligning to TRBD1. Germline values: CDR1 SGHTA, CDR2 FQGNSA. Trimming removed 5 bases from V and 9 bases from J; junction bases left unmatched: 7. The CDR3 covers 15 residues. The CDR3, as DNA: TGTGCCAGCAGCACGGGACAGGGGATCCTTTCACCCCTCCACTTT. Residues: CASSTGQGILSPLHF.

The V and J genes are TRBV11-2 and TRBJ1-2; D remains unclear. CDR1 and CDR2 (germline): SGHAT, FQNNGV. The CDR3 loop spans 15 amino acids. V lost 1 base and J lost 5, with 14 bases in between. The CDR3 DNA reads TGTGCCAGCAGCTTAGTTCGGGAGACGGTTTATGGCTACACCTTC. Its protein product is CASSLVRETVYGYTF.

This chain connects TRBV5-6 to TRBJ1-6, with 7 bases lining up with TRBD1. Trimming took 2 bases from V and 6 from J; bases not matched to a gene: 5. Per germline, CDR1 SGHDT and CDR2 YYEEEE. The CDR3 extends over 15 amino acids. The DNA of the CDR3 is TGTGCCAGCAGCTTTTGGCAGGGGGGTAATTCACCCCTCCACTTT. Translating it yields CASSFWQGGNSPLHF.

This chain joins TRBV5-1 and TRBJ2-7; 11 bases fit TRBD2. Looked up from germline, CDR1 is SGHRS and CDR2 is YFSETQ. The CDR3 consists of 16 residues. With V trimmed by 3 bases and J by 0 bases, 5 bases remained unmatched. CDR3 amino acids: CASSSGTSGSSYEQYF. The CDR3 DNA is TGCGCCAGCAGCTCCGGGACTAGCGGCAGCTCCTACGAGCAGTACTTC.

The rearrangement joins TRBV28 to TRBJ1-5; a weak D match, TRBD1 (5 bases). This CDR3 is built from 13 residues. In germline, CDR1 is MDHEN, CDR2 SYDVKM. Trimming removed 6 bases at V and 6 bases at J, with 12 bases between. The CDR3 region is CASRVGGGQPQHF. In nucleotides, the CDR3 is TGTGCCAGCAGGGTGGGGGGAGGTCAGCCCCAGCATTTT.

The rearrangement joins TRBV7-2 to TRBJ1-3, with D uncertain. Germline CDR1 is SGHTA and CDR2 is FQGNSA. The CDR3 length is 16 residues. The V end lost 5 bases, the J end lost 1 base, and 15 bases lay between the germline ends. CDR3 nucleotides: TGTGCCAGCAGCCCTCAAGCCTCGAGTTCTGGAAACACCATATATTTT. It encodes CASSPQASSSGNTIYF.

J is TRBJ1-2 and V is TRBV5-1, with TRBD1 identical over 8 bases. The V and J ends lost 7 bases and 3 bases, in that order; junction bases with no gene match: 5. The CDR3 is made up of 13 amino acids. Looked up from germline, CDR1 is SGHRS and CDR2 is YFSETQ. Here the CDR3 DNA reads TGCGCCAGCGGACAGGGACAGTACTATGGCTACACCTTC. It yields the protein CASGQGQYYGYTF.

The CDR3 protein is CASSLAQATETQYF. In nucleotides, the CDR3 is TGTGCCAGCAGCTTAGCGCAGGCCACGGAGACCCAGTACTTC. This chain connects TRBV7-2 to TRBJ2-5; unclear D gene. Trimming pared 0 bases from V and 5 bases from J, leaving 10 bases between. CDR1 and CDR2 from the germline V gene are SGHTA and FQGNSA. The CDR3 consists of 14 residues.

The CDR3 DNA reads as TGTGCCACCAGCAGTCTCCGGACAGGAAATTCACCCCTCCACTTT. Residues: CATSSLRTGNSPLHF. The chain recombines TRBV15 with TRBJ1-6, with 7 bases lining up with TRBD1. The length of the CDR3 is 15 residues. After removal of 3 bases from V and 7 bases from J, the junction contained 6 bases not matched to a gene. Germline CDR1 is LNHNV and CDR2 is YYDKDF (reference sequence).

In DNA form, the CDR3 reads TGTGCCAGCAGCGCGCACACGGGACTGTACCGGGAGCTGTTTTTT. As protein: CASSAHTGLYRELFF. This rearrangement joins TRBV11-3 to TRBJ2-2, with TRBD2 as a possible D gene (6 bases). Germline V gives CDR1 SGHNT, CDR2 YENEEA. V was pared by 5 bases and J by 9 bases, with 19 bases between. This CDR3 is built from 15 residues.

V and J are TRBV5-1 and TRBJ2-7; D unresolved. Germline CDR1 and CDR2: SGHRS and YFSETQ. Trimming removed 4 bases from V and 4 bases from J, with 6 bases in between. CDR3 length: 11 residues. The CDR3 here is CASSDEYEQYF. The CDR3 DNA is TGCGCCAGCAGCGATGAGTACGAGCAGTACTTC. The full variable domain, with the rest looked up from reference TRBV5-1 and TRBJ2-7, is KAGVTQTPRYLIKTRGQQVTLSCSPISGHRSVSWYQQTPGQGLQFLFEYFSETQRNKGNFPGRFSGRQFSNSRSEMNVSTLELGDSALYLCASSDEYEQYFGPGTRLTVT.

The chain joins TRBV7-2 to TRBJ1-2; D perhaps matches TRBD1 (5 bases). This CDR3 has 15 amino acids. Trimming left V 5 bases short and J 3 bases short, with 16 bases between. Germline V gives CDR1 SGHTA, CDR2 FQGNSA. The CDR3 DNA sequence: TGTGCCAGCAGCGGAAGGTCAGGGCGAGACTATGGCTACACCTTC. Translating gives CASSGRSGRDYGYTF. The variable domain in full, with the rest retrieved from reference TRBV7-2 and TRBJ1-2, is GAGVSQSPSNKVTEKGKDVELRCDPISGHTALYWYRQSLGQGLEFLIYFQGNSAPDKSGLPSDRFSAERTGGSVSTLTIQRTQQEDSAVYLCASSGRSGRDYGYTFGSGTRLTVV.

In this sample, this clone turned up once. This chain links TRBV6-5 with TRBJ2-3; D gene unclear. This CDR3 is built from 14 residues. Germline assignment: CDR1 MNHEY and CDR2 SVGAGI. The V and J ends lost 0 bases and 5 bases respectively, with 9 bases between them. This CDR3 is CASSYSGVVDTQYF. For the CDR3, the DNA is TGTGCCAGCAGTTACTCGGGCGTTGTAGATACGCAGTATTTT.

The chain carries TRBV12-3 or TRBV12-4 and TRBJ1-1, with a weak D call TRBD1 (5 bases). V lost 3 bases to trimming and J lost 4 bases, with 9 bases between them. The CDR3 spans 13 residues. Here the CDR3 reads CASSLGEGTEAFF. The CDR3 nucleotides read TGTGCCAGCAGTTTGGGGGAGGGCACTGAAGCTTTCTTT.

The chain is built from TRBV6-5 and TRBJ1-1, with D hard to call. The CDR3 sequence is 15 residues long. CDR1 is MNHEY, CDR2 SVGAGI, per germline. V lost 5 bases to trimming and J lost 1 base, with 14 bases between them. CDR3 residues: CASSRPGRTNTEAFF. CDR3 DNA: TGTGCCAGCAGTCGTCCGGGTAGAACGAACACTGAAGCTTTCTTT.

This rearrangement joins TRBV6-5 to TRBJ2-5; TRBD2 aligns across 9 bases. CDR1 and CDR2 from the germline V gene are MNHEY and SVGAGI. V shed 6 bases, J shed 4 bases, and the junction held 6 bases outside the gene matches. The CDR3 covers 14 residues. The CDR3 here is CASRSSGGGETQYF. The CDR3 DNA is TGTGCCAGCAGAAGTAGCGGGGGCGGAGAGACCCAGTACTTC.

The chain combines TRBV15 with TRBJ2-7; 10 bases align to TRBD1. The CDR3 has 17 amino acids. Germline values: CDR1 LNHNV, CDR2 YYDKDF (reference sequence). V lost 1 base, J lost 7 bases, and 13 bases stayed unmatched. Here the CDR3 reads CATSRVRPGQGSGEQYF. The CDR3 region has the DNA TGTGCCACCAGCAGAGTCCGACCGGGACAGGGGAGTGGGGAGCAGTACTTC.

This sequence joins TRBV20-1 and TRBJ1-1; no clear D gene. V shed 6 bases and J shed 5 bases, with 7 bases lying between them. This CDR3 region has 10 residues. Germline V gene sequence: CDR1 DFQATT, CDR2 SNEGSKA (reference sequence). This chain's CDR3 is CSARRTEAFF. The CDR3 DNA sequence: TGCAGTGCCAGACGTACTGAAGCTTTCTTT.

The chain carries TRBV25-1 and TRBJ1-2, with 11 bases matching TRBD1. The V gene end was trimmed by 4 bases and the J gene end by 5 bases; junction bases not matched to a gene: 12. The CDR3 extends over 17 amino acids. Germline assignment: CDR1 MGHDK and CDR2 SYGVNS. The CDR3 region is CASSGGAGQGVLYGYTF. The CDR3 coding sequence is TGTGCCAGCAGTGGGGGTGCGGGACAGGGGGTTCTTTATGGCTACACCTTC.

The chain is built from TRBV15 and TRBJ2-5; 9 bases are shared with TRBD2. V shed 6 bases and J 4 bases; nucleotides not matched to a gene: 3. Germline V lookup: CDR1 LNHNV, CDR2 YYDKDF (reference sequence). The CDR3 spans 13 residues. Here the CDR3 reads CATRTSGGETQYF. In DNA form, the CDR3 reads TGTGCCACCAGGACTAGCGGCGGAGAGACCCAGTACTTC.